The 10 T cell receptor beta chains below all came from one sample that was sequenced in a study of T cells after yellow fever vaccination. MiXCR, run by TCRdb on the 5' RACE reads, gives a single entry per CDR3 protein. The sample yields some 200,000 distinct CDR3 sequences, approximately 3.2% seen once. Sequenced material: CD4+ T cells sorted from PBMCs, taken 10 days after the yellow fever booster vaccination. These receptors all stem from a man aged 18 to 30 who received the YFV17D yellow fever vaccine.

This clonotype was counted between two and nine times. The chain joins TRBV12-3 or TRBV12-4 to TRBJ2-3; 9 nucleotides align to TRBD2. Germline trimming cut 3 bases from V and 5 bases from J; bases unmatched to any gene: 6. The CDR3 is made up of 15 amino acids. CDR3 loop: CASSLRGGIGDTQYF. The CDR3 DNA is TGTGCCAGCAGTTTGCGGGGGGGCATTGGAGATACGCAGTATTTT.

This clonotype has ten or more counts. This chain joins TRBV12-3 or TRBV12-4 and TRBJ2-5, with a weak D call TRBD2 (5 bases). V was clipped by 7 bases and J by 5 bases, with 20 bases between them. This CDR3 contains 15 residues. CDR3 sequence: CASTPDRPSGETQYF. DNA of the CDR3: TGTGCCAGCACTCCGGACCGCCCCTCGGGGGAGACCCAGTACTTC.

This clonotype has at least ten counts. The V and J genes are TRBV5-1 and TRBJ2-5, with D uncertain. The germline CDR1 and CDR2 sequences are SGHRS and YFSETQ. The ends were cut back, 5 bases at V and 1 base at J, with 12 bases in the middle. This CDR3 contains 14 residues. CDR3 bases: TGCGCCAGCAGTTTTCCAGAAACCCAAGAGACCCAGTACTTC. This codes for CASSFPETQETQYF.

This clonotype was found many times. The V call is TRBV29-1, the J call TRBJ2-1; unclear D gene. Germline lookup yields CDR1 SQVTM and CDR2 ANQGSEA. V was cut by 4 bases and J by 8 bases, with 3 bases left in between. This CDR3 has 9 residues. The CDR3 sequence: CSVADEQFF. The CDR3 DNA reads TGCAGCGTTGCCGATGAGCAGTTCTTC.

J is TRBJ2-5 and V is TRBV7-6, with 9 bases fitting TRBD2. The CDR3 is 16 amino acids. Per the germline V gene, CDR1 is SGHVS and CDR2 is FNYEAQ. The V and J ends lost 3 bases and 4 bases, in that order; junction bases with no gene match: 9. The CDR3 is CASSFAGGQMGETQYF. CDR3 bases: TGTGCCAGCAGCTTCGCGGGGGGGCAGATGGGAGAGACCCAGTACTTC.

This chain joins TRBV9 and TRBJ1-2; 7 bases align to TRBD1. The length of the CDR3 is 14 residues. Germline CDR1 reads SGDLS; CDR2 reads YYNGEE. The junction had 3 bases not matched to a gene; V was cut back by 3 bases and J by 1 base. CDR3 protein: CASSEDRHNYGYTF. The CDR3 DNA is TGTGCCAGCAGCGAGGACAGGCATAACTATGGCTACACCTTC.

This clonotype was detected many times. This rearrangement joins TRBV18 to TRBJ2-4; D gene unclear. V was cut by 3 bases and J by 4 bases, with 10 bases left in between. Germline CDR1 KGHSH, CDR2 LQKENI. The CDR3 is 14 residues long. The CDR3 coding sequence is TGTGCCAGCTCACCTCCTTCTGAGAAAAACATTCAGTACTTC. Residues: CASSPPSEKNIQYF.

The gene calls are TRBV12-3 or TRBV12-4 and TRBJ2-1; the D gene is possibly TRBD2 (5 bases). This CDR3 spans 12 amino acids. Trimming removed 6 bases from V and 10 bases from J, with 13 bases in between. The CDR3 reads CASRARELEQFF. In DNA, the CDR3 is TGTGCCAGCAGGGCCCGGGAACTCGAGCAGTTCTTC.

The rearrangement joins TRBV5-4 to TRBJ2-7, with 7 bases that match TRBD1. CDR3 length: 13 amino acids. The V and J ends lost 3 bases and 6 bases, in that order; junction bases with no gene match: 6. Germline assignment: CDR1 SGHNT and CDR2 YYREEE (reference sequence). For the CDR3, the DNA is TGTGCCAGCAGCTCCAAGACAGGGCGCGAGCAGTACGTC. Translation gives CASSSKTGREQYV.

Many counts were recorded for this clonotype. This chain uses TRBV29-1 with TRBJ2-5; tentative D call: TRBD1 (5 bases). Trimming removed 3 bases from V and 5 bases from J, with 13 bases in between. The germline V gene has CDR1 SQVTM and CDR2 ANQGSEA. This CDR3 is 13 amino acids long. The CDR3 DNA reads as TGCAGCGTTGATACAGGATCGGGCGAGACCCAGTACTTC. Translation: CSVDTGSGETQYF. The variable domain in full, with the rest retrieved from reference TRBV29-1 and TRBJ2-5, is SAVISQKPSRDICQRGTSLTIQCQVDSQVTMMFWYRQQPGQSLTLIATANQGSEATYESGFVIDKFPISRPNLTFSTLTVSNMSPEDSSIYLCSVDTGSGETQYFGPGTRLLVL.